Each of the 5 T cell receptor beta chains below was sequenced from the same sample in a study of blood T cell repertoires in COVID-19. Profiling relied on immunoSEQ multiplex PCR, and the TCRdb table lists in-frame clones only, not all of them. Among roughly 240,000 clones listed, around four fifths were seen once. The sequencing sample was made of peripheral blood. Receptors were obtained from a woman in her 70s with acute or convalescent COVID-19.

The J gene is TRBJ1-1, the V gene TRBV6-1; D gene unclear. With 2 bases removed from V and 6 bases from J, the gap between germline ends came to 13 bases. Germline CDR1 is MNHNS and CDR2 is SASEGT. The CDR3 extends over 14 amino acids. CDR3 in DNA: TGTGCCAGCAGTGAACCAGGAGCGGGCGCTGAAGCTTTCTTT. Translation gives CASSEPGAGAEAFF.

The rearrangement uses TRBV29-1 and TRBJ1-5, with a tentative D call TRBD1 (6 bases). Germline CDR1 and CDR2: SQVTM and ANQGSEA. The ends were cut back, 0 bases at V and 7 bases at J, with 13 bases in the middle. CDR3 length equals 14 residues. The CDR3 sequence is CSVEEAGVGQPQHF. CDR3 bases: TGCAGCGTTGAAGAGGCAGGGGTAGGGCAGCCCCAGCATTTT.

The chain recombines TRBV4-2 with TRBJ1-1; no reliable D call. CDR3 length: 15 residues. Trimming stripped 1 base from V and 0 bases from J, with 9 bases between. Germline values: CDR1 LGHNA, CDR2 YNFKEQ. CDR3 sequence: CASSQVSLMNTEAFF. CDR3 bases: TGTGCCAGCAGCCAAGTGAGTTTGATGAACACTGAAGCTTTCTTT.

J is TRBJ2-1 and V is TRBV5-1; 15 bases agree with TRBD2. The V segment lost 7 bases and the J segment 7 bases; nucleotides outside the gene matches: 3. CDR3 length: 14 amino acids. Germline CDR1 is SGHRS and CDR2 is YFSETQ. The CDR3 DNA sequence: TGCGCCAGCGACGGGACTAGCGGGGGGAATGAGCAGTTCTTC. This codes for CASDGTSGGNEQFF.

The chain links TRBV5-1 to TRBJ1-6; D is unresolved. Trimming left V 0 bases short and J 7 bases short, with 14 bases between. This CDR3 is 16 amino acids long. Germline loops: CDR1 SGHRS, CDR2 YFSETQ. Here the CDR3 reads CASSLERRSSNSPLHF. CDR3 nucleotides: TGCGCCAGCAGCTTGGAGAGGAGGTCTTCGAATTCACCCCTCCACTTT.